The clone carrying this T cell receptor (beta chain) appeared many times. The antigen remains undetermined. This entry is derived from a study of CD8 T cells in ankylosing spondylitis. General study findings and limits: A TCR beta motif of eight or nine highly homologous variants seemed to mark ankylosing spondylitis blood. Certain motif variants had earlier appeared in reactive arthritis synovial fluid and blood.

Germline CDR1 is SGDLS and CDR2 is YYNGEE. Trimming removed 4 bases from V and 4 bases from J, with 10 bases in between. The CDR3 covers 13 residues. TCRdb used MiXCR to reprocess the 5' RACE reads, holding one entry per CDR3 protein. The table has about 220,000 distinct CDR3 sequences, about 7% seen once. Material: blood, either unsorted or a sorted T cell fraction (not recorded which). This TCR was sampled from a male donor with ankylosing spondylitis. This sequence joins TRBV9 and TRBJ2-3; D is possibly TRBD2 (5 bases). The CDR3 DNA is TGTGCCAGCAGCTCCGACGGGGCAGATACGCAGTATTTT. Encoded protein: CASSSDGADTQYF.